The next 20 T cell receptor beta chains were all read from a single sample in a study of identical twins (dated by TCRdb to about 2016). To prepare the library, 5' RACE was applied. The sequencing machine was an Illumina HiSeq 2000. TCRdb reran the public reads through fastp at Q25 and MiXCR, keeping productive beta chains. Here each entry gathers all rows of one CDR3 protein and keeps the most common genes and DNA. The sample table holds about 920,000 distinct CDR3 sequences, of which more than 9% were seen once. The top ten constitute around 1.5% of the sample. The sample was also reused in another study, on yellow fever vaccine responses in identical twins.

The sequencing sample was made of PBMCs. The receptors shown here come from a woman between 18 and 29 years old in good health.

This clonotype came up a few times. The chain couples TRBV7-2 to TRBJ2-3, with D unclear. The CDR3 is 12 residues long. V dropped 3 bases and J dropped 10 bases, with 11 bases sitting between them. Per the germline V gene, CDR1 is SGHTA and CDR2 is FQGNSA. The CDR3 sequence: CASSLPAQAQYF. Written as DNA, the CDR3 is TGTGCCAGCAGCTTGCCAGCCCAGGCGCAGTATTTT.

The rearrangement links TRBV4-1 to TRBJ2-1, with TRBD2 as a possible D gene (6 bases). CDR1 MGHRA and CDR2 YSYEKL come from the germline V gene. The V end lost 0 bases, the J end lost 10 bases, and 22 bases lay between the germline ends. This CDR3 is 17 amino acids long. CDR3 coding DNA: TGCGCCAGCAGCCAAGATCAGATAGCGGTTCCGGGGTGGGAGCAGTTCTTC. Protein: CASSQDQIAVPGWEQFF.

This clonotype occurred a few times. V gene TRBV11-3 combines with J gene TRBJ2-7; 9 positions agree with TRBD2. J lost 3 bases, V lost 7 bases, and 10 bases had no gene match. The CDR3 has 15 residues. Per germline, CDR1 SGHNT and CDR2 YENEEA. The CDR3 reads CASTDSGSVVYEQYF. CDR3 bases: TGTGCCAGCACCGATAGCGGGAGTGTCGTCTACGAGCAGTACTTC.

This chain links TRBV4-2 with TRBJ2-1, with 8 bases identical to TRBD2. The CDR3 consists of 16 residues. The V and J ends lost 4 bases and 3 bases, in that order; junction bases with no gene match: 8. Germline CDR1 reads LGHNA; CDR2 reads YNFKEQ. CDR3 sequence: CASSPRLGTSYNEQFF. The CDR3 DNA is TGTGCCAGCAGCCCTCGGCTCGGGACTAGCTACAATGAGCAGTTCTTC.

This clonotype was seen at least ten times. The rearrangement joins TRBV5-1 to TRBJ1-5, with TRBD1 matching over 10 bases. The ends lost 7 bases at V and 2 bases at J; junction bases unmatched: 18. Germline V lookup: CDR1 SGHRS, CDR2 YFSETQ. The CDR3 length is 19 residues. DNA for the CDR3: TGCGCCAGCCCGACGGCAATTATCGACAGGGGGCCTCGCAATCAGCCCCAGCATTTT. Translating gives CASPTAIIDRGPRNQPQHF.

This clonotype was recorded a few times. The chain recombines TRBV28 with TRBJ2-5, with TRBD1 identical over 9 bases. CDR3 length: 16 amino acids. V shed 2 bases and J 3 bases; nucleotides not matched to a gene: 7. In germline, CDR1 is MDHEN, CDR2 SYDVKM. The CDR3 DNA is TGTGCCAGCAGTTTAAATAAGTGGACAGGGGAAGAGACCCAGTACTTC. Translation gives CASSLNKWTGEETQYF.

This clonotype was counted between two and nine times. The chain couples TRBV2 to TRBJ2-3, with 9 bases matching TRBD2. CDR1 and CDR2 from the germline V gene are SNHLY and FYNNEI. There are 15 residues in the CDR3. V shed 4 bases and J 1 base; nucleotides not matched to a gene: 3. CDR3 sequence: CASSGSGSGTDTQYF. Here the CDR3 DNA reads TGTGCCAGCAGTGGTAGCGGGAGCGGCACAGATACGCAGTATTTT.

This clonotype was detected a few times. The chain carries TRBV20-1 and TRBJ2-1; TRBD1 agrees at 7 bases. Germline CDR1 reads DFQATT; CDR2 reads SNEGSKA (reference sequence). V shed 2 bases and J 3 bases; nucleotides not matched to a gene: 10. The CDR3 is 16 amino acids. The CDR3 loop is CSARSARQGVYNEQFF. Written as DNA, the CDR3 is TGCAGTGCTAGATCAGCGAGGCAGGGGGTCTACAATGAGCAGTTCTTC.

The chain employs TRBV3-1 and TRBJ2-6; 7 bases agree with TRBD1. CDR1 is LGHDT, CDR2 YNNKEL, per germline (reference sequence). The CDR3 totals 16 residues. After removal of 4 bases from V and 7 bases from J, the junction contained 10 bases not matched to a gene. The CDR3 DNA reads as TGTGCCAGCAGCCTACTTGGGACAGTGAGAGCCAACGTCCTGACTTTC. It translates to CASSLLGTVRANVLTF. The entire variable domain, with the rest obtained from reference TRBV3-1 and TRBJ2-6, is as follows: DTAVSQTPKYLVTQMGNDKSIKCEQNLGHDTMYWYKQDSKKFLKIMFSYNNKELIINETVPNRFSPKSPDKAHLNLHINSLELGDSAVYFCASSLLGTVRANVLTFGAGSRLTVL.

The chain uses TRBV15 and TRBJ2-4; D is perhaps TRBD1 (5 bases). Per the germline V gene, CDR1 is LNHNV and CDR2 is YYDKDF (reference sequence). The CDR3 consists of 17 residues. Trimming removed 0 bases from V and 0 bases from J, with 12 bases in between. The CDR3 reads CATSREGPLEAKNIQYF. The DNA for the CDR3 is TGTGCCACCAGCAGAGAGGGGCCCCTGGAAGCCAAAAACATTCAGTACTTC.

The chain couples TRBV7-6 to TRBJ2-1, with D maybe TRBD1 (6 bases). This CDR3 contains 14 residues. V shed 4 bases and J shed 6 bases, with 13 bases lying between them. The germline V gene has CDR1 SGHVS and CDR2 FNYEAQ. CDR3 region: CASSSGVEGNEQFF. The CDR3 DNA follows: TGTGCCAGCAGCTCAGGGGTGGAAGGCAATGAGCAGTTCTTC.

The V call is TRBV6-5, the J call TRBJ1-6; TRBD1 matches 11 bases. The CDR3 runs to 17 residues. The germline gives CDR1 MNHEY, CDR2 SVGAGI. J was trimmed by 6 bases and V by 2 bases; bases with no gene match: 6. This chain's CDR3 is CASSYAGTGGPNSPLHF. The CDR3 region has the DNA TGTGCCAGCAGTTACGCCGGGACAGGGGGACCTAATTCACCCCTCCACTTT.

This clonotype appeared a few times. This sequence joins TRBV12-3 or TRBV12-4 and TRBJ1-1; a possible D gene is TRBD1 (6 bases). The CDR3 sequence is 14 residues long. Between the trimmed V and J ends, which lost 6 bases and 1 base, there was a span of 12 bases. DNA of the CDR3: TGTGCCAGCAGAACCGGGACACAGAACACTGAAGCTTTCTTT. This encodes CASRTGTQNTEAFF.

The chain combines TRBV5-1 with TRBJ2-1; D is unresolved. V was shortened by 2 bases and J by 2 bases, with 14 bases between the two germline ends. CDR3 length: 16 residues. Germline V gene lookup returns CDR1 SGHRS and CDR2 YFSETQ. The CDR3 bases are TGCGCCAGCAGCTTAGGTTCTGCAGCGACCTACAATGAGCAGTTCTTC. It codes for CASSLGSAATYNEQFF.

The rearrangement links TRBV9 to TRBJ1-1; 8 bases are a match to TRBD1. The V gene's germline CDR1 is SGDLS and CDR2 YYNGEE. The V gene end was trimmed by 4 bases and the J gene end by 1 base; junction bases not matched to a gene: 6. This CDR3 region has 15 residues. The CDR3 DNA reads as TGTGCCAGCAGCCCTCGGGACAGGACGAACACTGAAGCTTTCTTT. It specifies CASSPRDRTNTEAFF.

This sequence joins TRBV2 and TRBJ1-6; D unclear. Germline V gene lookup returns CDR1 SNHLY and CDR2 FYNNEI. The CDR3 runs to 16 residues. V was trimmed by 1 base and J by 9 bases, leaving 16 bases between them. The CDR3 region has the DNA TGTGCCAGCAGTGAAGAGGTGGGGAATTCGGGTTCACCCCTCCACTTT. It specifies CASSEEVGNSGSPLHF. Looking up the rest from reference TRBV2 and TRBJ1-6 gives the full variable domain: EPEVTQTPSHQVTQMGQEVILRCVPISNHLYFYWYRQILGQKVEFLVSFYNNEISEKSEIFDDQFSVERPDGSNFTLKIRSTKLEDSAMYFCASSEEVGNSGSPLHFGNGTRLTVT.

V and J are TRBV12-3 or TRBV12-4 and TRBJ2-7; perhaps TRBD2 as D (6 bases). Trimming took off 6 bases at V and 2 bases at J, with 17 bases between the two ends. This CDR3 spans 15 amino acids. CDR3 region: CASSTTIGLTYEQYF. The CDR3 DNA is TGTGCCAGCAGCACTACAATCGGACTAACCTACGAGCAGTACTTC.

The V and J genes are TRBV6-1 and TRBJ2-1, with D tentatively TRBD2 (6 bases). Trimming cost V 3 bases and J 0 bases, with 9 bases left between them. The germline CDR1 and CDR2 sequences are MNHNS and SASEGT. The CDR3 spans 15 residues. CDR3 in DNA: TGTGCCAGCAGTGAGAAAGCGGGCTCCTACAATGAGCAGTTCTTC. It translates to CASSEKAGSYNEQFF.

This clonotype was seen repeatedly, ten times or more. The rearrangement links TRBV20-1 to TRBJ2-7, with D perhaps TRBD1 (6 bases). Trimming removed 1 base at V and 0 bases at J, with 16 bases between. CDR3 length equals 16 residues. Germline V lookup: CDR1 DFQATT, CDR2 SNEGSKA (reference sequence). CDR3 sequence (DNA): TGCAGTGCTAGAGTGCCACCGGGACAAAACTCCTACGAGCAGTACGTC. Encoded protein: CSARVPPGQNSYEQYV.

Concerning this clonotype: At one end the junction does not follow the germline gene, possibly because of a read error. CDR3 amino acids: CAISLGVGALSGANVLTF. The CDR3 DNA follows: TGTGCCATCAGTTTAGGAGTGGGGGCGCTCTCTGGGGCCAACGTCCTGACTTTC. The rearrangement uses TRBV2 and TRBJ2-6; a possible D gene is TRBD1 (6 bases). The germline V gene has CDR1 SNHLY and CDR2 FYNNEI. The CDR3 totals 18 residues.